This section outlines one T cell receptor beta chain sequence together with its context. Some clones are missing from TCRdb's copy, which holds only in-frame ones; the method was immunoSEQ multiplex PCR. The table shows approximately 160,000 clones, with roughly 87% occurring only once. These data are taken from a study of T cell responses to AZD1222 COVID-19 vaccine. This CDR3 region has 16 residues. CDR1 and CDR2 from the germline V gene are LGHNA and YNFKEQ. Trimming cost V 1 base and J 5 bases; bases outside gene matches: 4. This clonotype was sampled from an adult in good health. V and J are TRBV4-2 and TRBJ2-3, with TRBD2 matching 12 bases. The sequences come from peripheral blood, collected on day 0 of AZD1222 vaccination. In nucleotides, the CDR3 is TGTGCCAGCAGCCAAGGAGCTAGCGGGAGGGAAGATACGCAGTATTTT. The encoded protein is CASSQGASGREDTQYF.